This entry lists 4 T cell receptor beta chains sequenced from one sample in a study of T cell repertoires in cytomegalovirus infection (dated by TCRdb to between 2018 and 2020). For these receptors, no antigen is known. Sequenced using an Illumina HiSeq 1500. TCRdb cleaned the public reads at Q25 with fastp, built clones with MiXCR and kept in-frame beta chains. Merged by CDR3 protein, the rows form single entries marked with the most common genes and DNA. This sample comprises 450,000 to 600,000 distinct CDR3 sequences, about 39% of them detected only once. Just under 45% of the sample is in the top ten clones. The treatment or condition label for this specimen denotes: in vitro stimulation with specific CMV peptide epitopes to enrich CMV-specific T cells. Sequences were derived from cultured PBMCs, sampled from culture after CMV antigen stimulation. Source of these receptors: a human donor in good health (CMV status not recorded). Some clones in this sample may be carry-over from other donors' samples.

V is TRBV19 and J is TRBJ2-5; D unresolved. The length of the CDR3 is 14 residues. Germline lookup yields CDR1 LNHDA and CDR2 SQIVND (reference sequence). Trimming left V 6 bases short and J 4 bases short, with 15 bases between. Here the CDR3 DNA reads TGTGCCAGTAGCATCCAACTCCTGGGAGAGACCCAGTACTTC. It translates to CASSIQLLGETQYF.

This sequence joins TRBV20-1 and TRBJ2-1; D not resolved. The CDR3 loop spans 15 amino acids. Trimming took off 3 bases at V and 0 bases at J, with 12 bases between the two ends. Per germline, CDR1 DFQATT and CDR2 SNEGSKA (reference sequence). In nucleotides, the CDR3 is TGCAGTGCTAGGGCGGCTTTAAGCTCCTACAATGAGCAGTTCTTC. This gives the protein CSARAALSSYNEQFF.

The chain employs TRBV2 and TRBJ2-5; D possibly uses TRBD1 or TRBD2 (5 bases each). This CDR3 has 16 amino acids. Germline lookup yields CDR1 SNHLY and CDR2 FYNNEI. Trimming took 0 bases from V and 5 from J, leaving 16 bases between them. The CDR3 protein is CASSEANPGPGETQYF. CDR3 nucleotide sequence: TGTGCCAGCAGTGAAGCCAACCCAGGGCCGGGGGAGACCCAGTACTTC.

This clonotype was counted a few times. The rearrangement links TRBV5-1 to TRBJ2-7; 8 bases map to TRBD2. Losses at the gene ends were 5 bases for V and 3 bases for J; bases not matched to a gene: 7. Per germline, CDR1 SGHRS and CDR2 YFSETQ. This CDR3 spans 14 amino acids. CDR3 coding DNA: TGCGCCAGCAGTTCGGGACTAGGGCACTACGAGCAGTACTTC. Translating it yields CASSSGLGHYEQYF.